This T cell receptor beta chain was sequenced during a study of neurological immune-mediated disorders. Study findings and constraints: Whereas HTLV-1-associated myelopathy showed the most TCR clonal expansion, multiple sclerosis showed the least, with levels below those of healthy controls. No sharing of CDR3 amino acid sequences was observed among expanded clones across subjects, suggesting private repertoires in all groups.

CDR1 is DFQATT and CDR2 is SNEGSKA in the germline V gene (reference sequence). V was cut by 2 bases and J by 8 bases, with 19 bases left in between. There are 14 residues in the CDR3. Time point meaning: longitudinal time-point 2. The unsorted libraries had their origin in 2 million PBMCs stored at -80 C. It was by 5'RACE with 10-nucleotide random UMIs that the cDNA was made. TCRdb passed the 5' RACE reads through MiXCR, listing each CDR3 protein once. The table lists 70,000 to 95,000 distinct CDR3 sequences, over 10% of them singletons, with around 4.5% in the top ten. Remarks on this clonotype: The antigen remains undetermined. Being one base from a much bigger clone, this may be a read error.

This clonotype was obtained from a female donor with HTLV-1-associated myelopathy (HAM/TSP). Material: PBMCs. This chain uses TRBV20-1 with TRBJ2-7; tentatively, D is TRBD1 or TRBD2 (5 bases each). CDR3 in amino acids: CSARPAQTRGKQYF. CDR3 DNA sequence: TGCAGTGCTAGACCGGCACAGACGAGGGGAAAGCAGTACTTC.